The 24 T cell receptor beta chains listed next were all sequenced from one sample in a study of CD8+CD57+ T cells in acquired aplastic anemia. Those patients picked for sequencing had displayed CD8+CD57+ cell expansion on flow cytometry. TCR beta VDJ and CDR3 profiles were obtained from a genomic DNA template. TCRdb reanalysed the reads using MiXCR and keeps one entry per CDR3 protein. The top ten hold 1.3% of the sample, which has under 350,000 distinct CDR3 sequences, 56% seen once. Sample: sorted CD4+, CD8+, or CD8+CD57+ T cells (not recorded which) from PBMCs. Source of these receptors: a human donor with aplastic anemia.

This clonotype has a handful of counts. The chain combines TRBV20-1 with TRBJ2-7, with a possible D match to TRBD1 (5 bases). Trimming stripped 5 bases from V and 3 bases from J, with 14 bases between. The germline CDR1 and CDR2 sequences are DFQATT and SNEGSKA (reference sequence). The CDR3 spans 13 residues. The CDR3 DNA sequence: TGCAGTGCTGTTGGGGCAGATCACTACGAGCAGTACTTC. This encodes CSAVGADHYEQYF.

A note on this clonotype: The junction departs from the called germline gene at one end, perhaps through a read error. The chain couples TRBV2 to TRBJ1-3; the D gene is possibly TRBD1 (6 bases). Germline loops: CDR1 SNHLY, CDR2 FYNNEI. CDR3 length equals 15 residues. CDR3 protein: CASSENRVPGNIIYF. The CDR3 bases are TGTGCCAGCAGCGAGAACAGGGTGCCTGGAAACATCATATATTTT.

The chain uses TRBV7-2 and TRBJ2-5; the D is unclear. Germline CDR1 is SGHTA and CDR2 is FQGNSA. The CDR3 spans 21 residues. Trimming left V 3 bases short and J 5 bases short, with 34 bases between. The CDR3 loop is CASSFYTCSAALPGPRETQYF. CDR3 coding DNA: TGTGCCAGCAGCTTCTACACCTGCAGTGCCGCGTTACCGGGTCCCCGGGAGACCCAGTACTTC.

This clonotype has a count of ten or more. The chain employs TRBV11-2 and TRBJ2-5, with 14 bases identical to TRBD2. This CDR3 has 16 residues. V was clipped by 1 base and J by 3 bases; unmatched bases: 1. CDR1 is SGHAT and CDR2 is FQNNGV in the germline V gene. The CDR3 sequence: CASSLGTSGGKETQYF. In DNA, the CDR3 is TGTGCCAGCAGCTTAGGGACTAGCGGGGGGAAAGAGACCCAGTACTTC.

This clonotype was found once. This chain connects TRBV6-5 to TRBJ2-7, with 8 bases fitting TRBD2. CDR1 and CDR2 (germline): MNHEY, SVGAGI. CDR3 length: 14 amino acids. V gave up 6 bases and J gave up 3 bases; unmatched junction bases: 7. The CDR3 loop reads CASSLGSGVYEQYF. For the CDR3, the DNA is TGTGCCAGCAGCTTGGGTAGCGGGGTCTACGAGCAGTACTTC.

This clonotype was seen repeatedly, ten times or more. This chain uses TRBV10-2 with TRBJ2-7; 7 bases align to TRBD2. V trimming: 4 bases; J trimming: 3 bases; junction bases outside the gene matches: 6. The V gene's germline CDR1 is WSHSY and CDR2 SAAADI. This CDR3 contains 14 residues. The CDR3 DNA follows: TGCGCCAGCAGTGGGATGCGGGGGAGCTACGAGCAGTACTTC. Translation: CASSGMRGSYEQYF.

In this sample, this clonotype turned up many times. The V and J genes are TRBV3-1 and TRBJ1-2; TRBD1 matches at 7 bases. CDR1 and CDR2 (germline): LGHDT, YNNKEL (reference sequence). This CDR3 region has 15 residues. V was clipped by 1 base and J by 1 base; unmatched bases: 3. The CDR3 here is CASSQANRGNYGYTF. Written as DNA, the CDR3 is TGTGCCAGCAGCCAAGCAAACAGGGGTAACTATGGCTACACCTTC.

Ten or more counts support this clonotype. The rearrangement joins TRBV7-6 to TRBJ1-1; tentative D call: TRBD1 (6 bases). The CDR3 loop spans 16 amino acids. V lost 2 bases and J 1 base, leaving 14 bases between the germline ends. Looked up from germline, CDR1 is SGHVS and CDR2 is FNYEAQ. This CDR3 is CASSLNPGQPNTEAFF. The CDR3 DNA reads TGTGCCAGCAGCTTAAACCCCGGACAGCCGAACACTGAAGCTTTCTTT.

The rearrangement links TRBV5-6 to TRBJ2-3; D perhaps matches TRBD2 (5 bases). Trimming left V 3 bases short and J 1 base short, with 15 bases between. The CDR3 contains 16 residues. Germline-derived CDR1 and CDR2 are SGHDT and YYEEEE. The CDR3 coding sequence is TGTGCCAGCAGCTCCAGGTGGGGAGCGGGCACAGATACGCAGTATTTT. Translation gives CASSSRWGAGTDTQYF.

In the case of this clonotype: The junction departs from germline at one end; a sequencing error may be responsible. This rearrangement joins TRBV24-1 to TRBJ2-2; D is uncertain. This CDR3 comprises 16 residues. Germline assignment: CDR1 KGHDR and CDR2 SFDVKD. CDR3 sequence reads: CATSETLTRNSGELFF. CDR3 in DNA: TGTGCCACCAGTGAGACACTGACACGGAACTCCGGGGAGCTGTTTTTT.

This clonotype was counted ten times or more. The rearrangement joins TRBV6-1 to TRBJ2-7; perhaps D is TRBD1 or TRBD2 (7 bases each). Germline CDR1 MNHNS, CDR2 SASEGT. CDR3 size: 15 residues. V gave up 7 bases and J gave up 1 base, with 17 bases separating them. CDR3 in amino acids: CASTQGGTNSYEQYF. DNA for the CDR3: TGTGCCAGCACTCAGGGGGGGACTAATTCCTACGAGCAGTACTTC.

The chain combines TRBV2 with TRBJ2-7; maybe TRBD2 (6 bases). The germline V gene has CDR1 SNHLY and CDR2 FYNNEI. CDR3 length: 15 amino acids. Trimming stripped 6 bases from V and 3 bases from J, with 18 bases between. CDR3 nucleotide sequence: TGTGCCAGCAGGCGATCGGGAGTAACGGACTACGAGCAGTACTTC. As protein: CASRRSGVTDYEQYF.

This clonotype was counted at least ten times. The V and J genes are TRBV5-1 and TRBJ2-2; 10 bases match TRBD2. V lost 5 bases and J lost 1; bases outside the gene matches: 2. CDR1 and CDR2 (germline): SGHRS, YFSETQ. This CDR3 is 15 amino acids long. CDR3 DNA: TGCGCCAGCAGGAGGACTAGCGGGAACACCGGGGAGCTGTTTTTT. Protein product: CASRRTSGNTGELFF.

CDR3 DNA: TGTGCCAGCAGCCAAGTTGGTCCGAACACTGAAGCTTTCTTT. Its translation is CASSQVGPNTEAFF. This chain uses TRBV14 with TRBJ1-1; D ambiguous. Germline CDR1 SGHDN, CDR2 FVKESK. Trimming took 1 base from V and 1 from J, leaving 7 bases between them. The CDR3 has 14 amino acids.

The V and J genes are TRBV10-3 and TRBJ2-1, with D unresolved. The CDR3 runs to 12 residues. Germline V gives CDR1 ENHRY, CDR2 SYGVKD. V shed 2 bases and J shed 7 bases, with 6 bases lying between them. CDR3 sequence (DNA): TGTGCCATCAGTGAGGGGATAAATGAGCAGTTCTTC. Residues: CAISEGINEQFF.

The sample holds many counts of this clonotype. This chain joins TRBV10-3 and TRBJ2-2; 8 bases line up with TRBD1. V lost 8 bases, J lost 8 bases, and 13 bases stayed unmatched. Germline assignment: CDR1 ENHRY and CDR2 SYGVKD. The CDR3 is 15 amino acids. The CDR3 here is CAIGRQGIERGELFF. DNA for the CDR3: TGTGCCATCGGGCGACAGGGGATAGAACGGGGGGAGCTGTTTTTT.

Turning to this clonotype: A clone one base away is much larger, so this may be a read error. The conserved final phenylalanine or tryptophan is absent from the CDR3, which likely points to a read error. The genes are TRBV6-5 and TRBJ2-2; TRBD1 aligns across 7 bases. The CDR3 runs 14 residues. The ends lost 6 bases at V and 7 bases at J; junction bases unmatched: 8. CDR1 is MNHEY and CDR2 is SVGAGI in the germline V gene. The CDR3 DNA reads as TGTGCCAGCAGAATTACAGGGGTTAACGGGGAGCTGTTTTCT. Its protein is CASRITGVNGELFS.

This clonotype was counted at least ten times. This chain uses TRBV20-1 with TRBJ2-3; 12 nucleotides agree with TRBD1. Per the germline V gene, CDR1 is DFQATT and CDR2 is SNEGSKA (reference sequence). The CDR3 extends over 17 amino acids. The trim removed 5 bases at V and 0 bases at J, leaving 9 bases unmatched. CDR3 sequence (DNA): TGCAGTGCTTCCACGGGACAGGGGGCGAGTAGCACAGATACGCAGTATTTT. Translated, it gives CSASTGQGASSTDTQYF.

J is TRBJ2-7 and V is TRBV5-4; a weak D match, TRBD1 (6 bases). CDR3 length equals 14 residues. The germline gives CDR1 SGHNT, CDR2 YYREEE (reference sequence). Trimming shortened V by 0 bases and J by 2 bases, and 9 bases separated the two germline ends. The CDR3 loop reads CASSLEGGTYEQYF. For the CDR3, the DNA is TGTGCCAGCAGCTTGGAAGGGGGAACCTACGAGCAGTACTTC. The full variable domain, rest sourced from reference TRBV5-4 and TRBJ2-7, is ETGVTQSPTHLIKTRGQQVTLRCSSQSGHNTVSWYQQALGQGPQFIFQYYREEENGRGNFPPRFSGLQFPNYSSELNVNALELDDSALYLCASSLEGGTYEQYFGPGTRLTVT.

This clonotype was counted a single time. The chain combines TRBV20-1 with TRBJ2-7, with 9 bases matching TRBD2. The J segment lost 6 bases and the V segment lost 5 bases, leaving 11 bases of the junction unmatched. CDR3 length: 14 residues. Germline V gene data show CDR1 as DFQATT and CDR2 as SNEGSKA (reference sequence). DNA for the CDR3: TGCAGTGCTCGGGGGACTAGCTTCGATAGCGAGCAGTACTTC. Translated, it gives CSARGTSFDSEQYF.

As concerns this clonotype: This CDR3 fails to terminate in the conserved phenylalanine or tryptophan, so it likely reflects a read error. The rearrangement links TRBV25-1 to TRBJ1-6, with 9 bases aligning to TRBD1. The CDR3 covers 15 residues. Looked up from germline, CDR1 is MGHDK and CDR2 is SYGVNS. In DNA, the CDR3 is TGCGCCAGCAGTGGATTACGGGACAGGGAATCACCCCTCCACCTT. Its protein product is CASSGLRDRESPLHL.

This clonotype came up a few times. The chain recombines TRBV7-9 with TRBJ2-7, with D possibly TRBD1 on 6 matching bases. Germline V gene sequence: CDR1 SEHNR, CDR2 FQNEAQ (reference sequence). The length of the CDR3 is 16 residues. Trimming cost V 7 bases and J 3 bases, with 22 bases left between them. DNA for the CDR3: TGTGCCAGCACCTCCGACGAACAGGGACACAACTACGAGCAGTACTTC. Translated, it gives CASTSDEQGHNYEQYF.

The chain couples TRBV25-1 to TRBJ2-6; D uncertain. With 3 bases removed from V and 0 bases from J, the gap between germline ends came to 9 bases. The germline V gene encodes CDR1 MGHDK and CDR2 SYGVNS. The CDR3 has 16 residues. CDR3: CASSDLSGSGANVLTF. CDR3 sequence (DNA): TGTGCCAGCAGTGACTTATCCGGCTCTGGGGCCAACGTCCTGACTTTC.

Worth noting for this clonotype: One junction end disagrees with the germline gene, perhaps due to a read error. This chain joins TRBV10-2 and TRBJ1-5; D uncertain. The CDR3 runs 13 residues. Germline V gene lookup returns CDR1 WSHSY and CDR2 SAAADI. The CDR3 bases are TGTGCCAGCGGGGAAACGGTGAATAGGCCCCAGCATTTT. It is translated as CASGETVNRPQHF.